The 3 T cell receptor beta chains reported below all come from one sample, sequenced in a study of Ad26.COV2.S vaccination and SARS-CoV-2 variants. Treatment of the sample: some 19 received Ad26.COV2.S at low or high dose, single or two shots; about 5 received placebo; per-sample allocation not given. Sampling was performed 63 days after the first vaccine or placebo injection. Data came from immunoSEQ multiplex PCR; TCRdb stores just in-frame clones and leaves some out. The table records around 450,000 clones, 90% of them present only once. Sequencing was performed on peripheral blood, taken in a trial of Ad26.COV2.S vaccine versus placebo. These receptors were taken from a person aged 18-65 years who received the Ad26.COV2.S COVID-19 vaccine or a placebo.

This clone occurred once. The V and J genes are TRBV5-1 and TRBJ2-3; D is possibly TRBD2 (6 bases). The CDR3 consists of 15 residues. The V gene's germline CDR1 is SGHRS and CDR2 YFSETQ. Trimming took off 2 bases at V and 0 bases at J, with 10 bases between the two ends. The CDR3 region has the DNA TGCGCCAGCAGCTTTTTCGGGAGTAGCACAGATACGCAGTATTTT. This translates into CASSFFGSSTDTQYF. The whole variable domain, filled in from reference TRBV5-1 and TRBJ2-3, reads KAGVTQTPRYLIKTRGQQVTLSCSPISGHRSVSWYQQTPGQGLQFLFEYFSETQRNKGNFPGRFSGRQFSNSRSEMNVSTLELGDSALYLCASSFFGSSTDTQYFGPGTRLTVL.

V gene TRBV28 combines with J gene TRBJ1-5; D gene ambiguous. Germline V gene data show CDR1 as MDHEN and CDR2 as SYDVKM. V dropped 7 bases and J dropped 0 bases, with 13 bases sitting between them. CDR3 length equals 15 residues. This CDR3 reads CASTLARASNQPQHF. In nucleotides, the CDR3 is TGTGCCAGCACCCTTGCAAGGGCTAGCAATCAGCCCCAGCATTTT.

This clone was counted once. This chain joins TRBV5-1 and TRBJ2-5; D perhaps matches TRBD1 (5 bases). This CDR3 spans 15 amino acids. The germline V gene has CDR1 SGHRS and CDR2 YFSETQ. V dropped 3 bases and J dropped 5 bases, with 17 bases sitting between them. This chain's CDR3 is CASSSGQGKGETQYF. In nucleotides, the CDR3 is TGCGCCAGCAGCTCGGGTCAGGGCAAGGGGGAGACCCAGTACTTC.